This T cell receptor beta chain was sequenced during a study of cytomegalovirus exposure and HLA in healthy donors. Overall study findings and caveats: Later, an analysis found that TCR clusters from the first cohort tended to co-occur in the 120 or so validation repertoires. Cytomegalovirus association was assigned to under 200 TCR beta chains.

Using immunoSEQ multiplex PCR, the repertoire was profiled, and TCRdb retains in-frame clones only, with some absent. The profile shows under 80,000 clones, roughly 95% of them singletons. Remarks on this clone: Its antigen remains unknown.

The CDR3 extends over 15 amino acids. Germline V gene data show CDR1 as MNHEY and CDR2 as SVGAGI. J lost 8 bases, V lost 4 bases, and 8 bases had no gene match. The sample taken for sequencing was PBMCs. The sequence was obtained from a woman younger than 30 in good health and CMV-seropositive. The chain joins TRBV6-5 to TRBJ1-4; 9 bases agree with TRBD1. The CDR3 nucleotides are TGTGCCAGCAGTTGGACAGGGGACGTCGGGGAAAAACTGTTTTTT. As protein: CASSWTGDVGEKLFF.